The 18 T cell receptor beta chains in this list originate from one sample, sequenced in a study of blood T cells in healthy people across ages. Primers used in a second PCR of about 7 to 12 cycles were a sample-barcoded 5' primer and a J-beta primer mix. TCRdb reprocessed the 5' RACE reads with MiXCR, giving one entry per CDR3 protein. This sample carries approximately 1,700,000 distinct CDR3 sequences, 35% to 50% of them seen once, and the ten largest clones take roughly 23%. The sequenced sample consisted of blood. The source is a human donor in good health.

This clonotype has only a few counts. The chain has TRBV10-3 and TRBJ2-6; 10 bases are shared with TRBD1. The ends lost 6 bases at V and 0 bases at J; junction bases unmatched: 14. Germline assignment: CDR1 ENHRY and CDR2 SYGVKD. This CDR3 region has 20 residues. CDR3 residues: CAIRPGQGIFGGSGANVLTF. CDR3 nucleotide sequence: TGTGCCATCAGACCGGGACAGGGGATTTTTGGAGGCTCTGGGGCCAACGTCCTGACTTTC.

The V call is TRBV7-6, the J call TRBJ1-1; D gene uncertain. The CDR3 consists of 14 residues. In germline, CDR1 is SGHVS, CDR2 FNYEAQ. V was cut by 1 base and J by 5 bases, with 11 bases left in between. The DNA for the CDR3 is TGTGCCAGCAGCTTAGTAACCGAAGGGACTGAAGCTTTCTTT. This gives the protein CASSLVTEGTEAFF.

This rearrangement joins TRBV6-4 to TRBJ2-1, with 9 bases aligning to TRBD1. Germline-derived CDR1 and CDR2 are MRHNA and SNTAGT. The ends lost 2 bases at V and 10 bases at J; junction bases unmatched: 9. The CDR3 contains 15 residues. CDR3 sequence reads: CASSDLPGQGGEQFF. DNA of the CDR3: TGTGCCAGCAGTGACCTCCCGGGACAGGGAGGGGAGCAGTTCTTC.

The V and J genes are TRBV4-1 and TRBJ2-5, with 11 bases matching TRBD1. Germline V gene sequence: CDR1 MGHRA, CDR2 YSYEKL. The CDR3 extends over 15 amino acids. The J segment lost 5 bases and the V segment lost 3 bases, leaving 5 bases of the junction unmatched. The CDR3: CASSQGQGVGETQYF. The CDR3 nucleotides read TGCGCCAGCAGCCAGGGACAGGGGGTTGGGGAGACCCAGTACTTC.

This chain links TRBV6-1 with TRBJ2-4; 13 bases are shared with TRBD2. V shed 4 bases and J 13 bases; nucleotides not matched to a gene: 16. The CDR3 is 17 amino acids. Germline V lookup: CDR1 MNHNS, CDR2 SASEGT. CDR3 sequence (DNA): TGTGCCAGCAGTGGGTTCGGACTAGCGGGGGACTACAATGAGCAGTACTTC. Translated, it gives CASSGFGLAGDYNEQYF.

This clonotype came up once. The rearrangement joins TRBV20-1 to TRBJ2-4, with 13 bases that match TRBD2. The CDR3 length is 15 residues. Germline CDR1 is DFQATT and CDR2 is SNEGSKA (reference sequence). V gave up 5 bases and J gave up 13 bases; unmatched junction bases: 14. The DNA for the CDR3 is TGCAGTGCTTCCGGACTAGCGGGGGCGTACAATGAGCAGTACTTC. It translates to CSASGLAGAYNEQYF.

The chain is built from TRBV20-1 and TRBJ2-5; TRBD2 matches 11 bases. With 5 bases clipped from V and 1 base from J, the junction kept 6 bases outside the gene matches. CDR3 length: 15 amino acids. From germline, CDR1 is DFQATT and CDR2 SNEGSKA (reference sequence). The CDR3 loop reads CSAGTSGGRQETQYF. The CDR3 nucleotides are TGCAGTGCTGGTACTAGCGGGGGACGCCAAGAGACCCAGTACTTC.

This clonotype was counted a few times. The rearrangement uses TRBV6-5 and TRBJ2-7; TRBD2 might be the D (7 bases). The CDR3 length is 13 residues. Germline loops: CDR1 MNHEY, CDR2 SVGAGI. V was trimmed by 4 bases and J by 6 bases, leaving 13 bases between them. The CDR3 loop reads CASSLGGDPEQYF. CDR3 coding DNA: TGTGCCAGCAGTTTAGGGGGGGACCCCGAGCAGTACTTC.

This sequence joins TRBV29-1 and TRBJ1-2; 9 positions match TRBD1. The CDR3 runs to 11 residues. V trimming: 7 bases; J trimming: 7 bases; junction bases outside the gene matches: 4. Germline V gives CDR1 SQVTM, CDR2 ANQGSEA. DNA of the CDR3: TGCAGCGCAGAGGACAGGGGTGGCTACACCTTC. Residues: CSAEDRGGYTF.

V usage is TRBV6-2 or TRBV6-3 and J usage is TRBJ2-6; no reliable D call. V was cut by 8 bases and J by 2 bases, with 13 bases left in between. Per germline, CDR1 MNHEY and CDR2 SVGEGT. The CDR3 spans 15 residues. The CDR3 DNA follows: TGTGCCAGCTTTTCCCGCCTGGCTGGGGCCAACGTCCTGACTTTC. It codes for CASFSRLAGANVLTF.

This clonotype was observed a few times. The chain joins TRBV20-1 to TRBJ2-1; 7 bases line up with TRBD2. J was trimmed by 4 bases and V by 0 bases; bases with no gene match: 3. This CDR3 is built from 14 residues. Germline CDR1 DFQATT, CDR2 SNEGSKA (reference sequence). CDR3 protein: CSAREGRGYNEQFF. DNA for the CDR3: TGCAGTGCTAGAGAAGGGAGGGGATACAATGAGCAGTTCTTC.

The chain links TRBV6-5 to TRBJ2-2, with 9 bases matching TRBD1. Losses at the gene ends were 0 bases for V and 5 bases for J; bases not matched to a gene: 7. CDR1 and CDR2 from the germline V gene are MNHEY and SVGAGI. The CDR3 contains 17 residues. The CDR3 region is CASSYSRGQGLTGELFF. The CDR3 nucleotides read TGTGCCAGCAGTTACTCGAGGGGACAGGGATTGACCGGGGAGCTGTTTTTT.

The V gene is TRBV6-2 or TRBV6-3, the J gene TRBJ2-3; D is ambiguous. V was pared by 11 bases and J by 3 bases, with 15 bases between. The CDR3 length is 13 residues. The germline gives CDR1 MNHEY, CDR2 SVGEGT. The CDR3, as DNA: TGTGCCTGTTCAGGAACGAGTACAGATACGCAGTATTTT. Encoded protein: CACSGTSTDTQYF.

This rearrangement joins TRBV6-1 to TRBJ1-1; D unresolved. V lost 4 bases and J lost 6, with 9 bases in between. The CDR3 extends over 12 amino acids. Germline assignment: CDR1 MNHNS and CDR2 SASEGT. The CDR3 bases are TGTGCCAGCAGTGGAAAGGGCTCTGAAGCTTTCTTT. Its protein is CASSGKGSEAFF.

This clonotype showed up just once. A junction end diverges from the germline sequence, so it may reflect a read error. This chain uses TRBV5-1 with TRBJ2-7, with a possible D match to TRBD2 (5 bases). The germline gives CDR1 SGHRS, CDR2 YFSETQ. The CDR3 is made up of 14 amino acids. CDR3 amino acids: CASSLRGLPYEQCF. CDR3 nucleotide sequence: TGCGCCAGCAGCTTGAGAGGGTTACCCTACGAGCAGTGCTTC.

This chain joins TRBV7-2 and TRBJ2-1, with no clear D. The CDR3 is made up of 16 amino acids. Germline V gene sequence: CDR1 SGHTA, CDR2 FQGNSA. V was cut by 1 base and J by 4 bases, with 14 bases left in between. CDR3 nucleotides: TGTGCCAGCAGCTTAGGCGGAGCCCTAGGTTACAATGAGCAGTTCTTC. Translated: CASSLGGALGYNEQFF. The full variable domain, its missing parts supplied by reference TRBV7-2 and TRBJ2-1, is GAGVSQSPSNKVTEKGKDVELRCDPISGHTALYWYRQSLGQGLEFLIYFQGNSAPDKSGLPSDRFSAERTGGSVSTLTIQRTQQEDSAVYLCASSLGGALGYNEQFFGPGTRLTVL.

This rearrangement joins TRBV6-2 or TRBV6-3 to TRBJ2-7; 7 bases agree with TRBD1. Germline trimming cut 5 bases from V and 0 bases from J; bases unmatched to any gene: 7. Germline V gene lookup returns CDR1 MNHEY and CDR2 SVGEGT. The CDR3 extends over 15 amino acids. In DNA, the CDR3 is TGTGCCAGCAGTGACCCGACAGGGTTCTCCTACGAGCAGTACTTC. It specifies CASSDPTGFSYEQYF.

This clonotype was picked up many times. The chain couples TRBV29-1 to TRBJ2-3, with 9 bases aligning to TRBD1. V was pared by 8 bases and J by 1 base, with 4 bases of the junction left unmatched. Germline-derived CDR1 and CDR2 are SQVTM and ANQGSEA. The CDR3 runs to 13 residues. CDR3 sequence: CSLRQGGTDTQYF. The CDR3 DNA sequence: TGCAGCTTAAGACAGGGGGGCACAGATACGCAGTATTTT.